The T cell receptor (beta chain) described here comes from a study of blood T cells in healthy people across ages. For the second PCR, which ran for 7 to 11 cycles, a sample-barcoded 5' primer and a J-beta primer mix were used. One entry per CDR3 protein results from TCRdb running MiXCR on the 5' RACE reads. The sample records about 670,000 distinct CDR3 sequences, over 40% being singletons. Germline V gene data show CDR1 as SNHLY and CDR2 as FYNNEI. The junction had 14 bases not matched to a gene; V was cut back by 2 bases and J by 7 bases. CDR3 length: 19 amino acids. This clonotype was observed a handful of times.

The sequenced sample consisted of blood. J is TRBJ2-1 and V is TRBV2; 13 nucleotides agree with TRBD2. This TCR was recovered from a woman older than 75 in good health. The DNA of the CDR3 is TGTGCCAGCAGTGAATATTCTCGATGGACTAGCGGGAGAGCAAATGAGCAGTTCTTC. It yields the protein CASSEYSRWTSGRANEQFF.